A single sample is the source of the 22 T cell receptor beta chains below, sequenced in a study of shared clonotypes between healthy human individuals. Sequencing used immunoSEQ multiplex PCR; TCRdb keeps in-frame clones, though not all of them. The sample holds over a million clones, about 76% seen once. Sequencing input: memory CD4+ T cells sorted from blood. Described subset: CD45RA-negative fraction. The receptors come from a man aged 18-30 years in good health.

The CDR3 nucleotides are TGCGCCAGCAGCCAGATCGGAAATATAGCCAAAAACATTCAGTACTTC. It translates to CASSQIGNIAKNIQYF. V gene TRBV4-1 combines with J gene TRBJ2-4; D is uncertain. CDR1 and CDR2 (germline): MGHRA, YSYEKL. CDR3 length equals 16 residues. V gave up 3 bases and J gave up 0 bases, with 12 bases separating them.

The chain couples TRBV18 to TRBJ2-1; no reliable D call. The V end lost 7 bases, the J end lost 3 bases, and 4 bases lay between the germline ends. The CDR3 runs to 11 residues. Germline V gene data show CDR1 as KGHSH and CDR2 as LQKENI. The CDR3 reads CASFNYNEQFF. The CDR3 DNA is TGTGCCAGCTTTAACTACAATGAGCAGTTCTTC.

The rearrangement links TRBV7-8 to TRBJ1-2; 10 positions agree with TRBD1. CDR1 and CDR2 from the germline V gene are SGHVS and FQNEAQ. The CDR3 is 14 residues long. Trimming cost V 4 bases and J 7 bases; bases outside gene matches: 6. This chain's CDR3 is CASSSMTGGFGYTF. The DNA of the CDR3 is TGTGCCAGCAGCTCCATGACAGGGGGCTTTGGCTACACCTTC.

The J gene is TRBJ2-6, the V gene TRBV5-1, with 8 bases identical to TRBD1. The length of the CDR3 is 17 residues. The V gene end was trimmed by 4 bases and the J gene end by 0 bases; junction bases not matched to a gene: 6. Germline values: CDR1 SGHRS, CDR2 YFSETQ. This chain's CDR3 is CASSPGQGSSGANVLTF. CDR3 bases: TGCGCCAGCAGCCCAGGACAGGGATCCTCTGGGGCCAACGTCCTGACTTTC.

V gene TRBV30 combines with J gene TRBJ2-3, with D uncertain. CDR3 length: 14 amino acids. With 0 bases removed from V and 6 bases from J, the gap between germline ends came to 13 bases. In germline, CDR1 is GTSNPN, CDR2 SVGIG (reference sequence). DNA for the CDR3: TGTGCCTGGAGTGTGGGCCCAGCTAGGGATACGCAGTATTTT. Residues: CAWSVGPARDTQYF.

The CDR3 DNA reads as TGTGCCAGCAGGGGAACACCTTACGAGCAGTACTTC. As protein: CASRGTPYEQYF. The chain has TRBV25-1 and TRBJ2-5; no clear D gene. With the DNA end fitting TRBJ2-7 better, the J assignment may be wrong. The CDR3 runs 12 residues. In germline, CDR1 is MGHDK, CDR2 SYGVNS.

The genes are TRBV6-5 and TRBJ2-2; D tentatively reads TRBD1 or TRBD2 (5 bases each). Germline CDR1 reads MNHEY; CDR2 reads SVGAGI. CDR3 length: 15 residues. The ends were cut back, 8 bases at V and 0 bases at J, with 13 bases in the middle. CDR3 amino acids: CASGLGGSNTGELFF. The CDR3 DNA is TGTGCCAGCGGCCTTGGGGGATCGAACACCGGGGAGCTGTTTTTT.

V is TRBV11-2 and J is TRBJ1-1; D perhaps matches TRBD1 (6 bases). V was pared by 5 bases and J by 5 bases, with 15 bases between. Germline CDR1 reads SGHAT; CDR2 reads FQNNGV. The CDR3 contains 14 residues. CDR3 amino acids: CASSRTPGVTEAFF. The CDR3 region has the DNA TGTGCCAGCAGCCGGACCCCAGGGGTGACTGAAGCTTTCTTT.

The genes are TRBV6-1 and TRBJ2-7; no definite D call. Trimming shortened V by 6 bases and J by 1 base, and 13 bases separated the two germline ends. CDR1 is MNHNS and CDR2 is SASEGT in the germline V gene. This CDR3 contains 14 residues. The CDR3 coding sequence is TGTGCCAGCAGGGCCGTGGGGTTTTCCTACGAGCAGTACTTC. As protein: CASRAVGFSYEQYF.

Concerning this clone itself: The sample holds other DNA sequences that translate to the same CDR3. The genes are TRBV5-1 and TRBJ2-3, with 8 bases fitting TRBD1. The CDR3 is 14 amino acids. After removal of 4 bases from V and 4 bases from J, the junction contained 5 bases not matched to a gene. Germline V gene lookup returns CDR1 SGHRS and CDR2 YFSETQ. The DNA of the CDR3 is TGCGCCAGCAGCAAAGGACAGGGATCAGATACGCAGTATTTT. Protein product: CASSKGQGSDTQYF.

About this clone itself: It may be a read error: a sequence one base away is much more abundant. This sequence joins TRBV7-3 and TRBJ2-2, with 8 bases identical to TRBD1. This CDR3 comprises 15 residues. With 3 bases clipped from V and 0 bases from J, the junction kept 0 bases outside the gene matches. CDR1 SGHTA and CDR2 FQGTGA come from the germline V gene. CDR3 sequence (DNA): TGTGCCAGCAGCTTGACAGGGGCGAACACCGGGGAGCTGTTTTTT. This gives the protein CASSLTGANTGELFF.

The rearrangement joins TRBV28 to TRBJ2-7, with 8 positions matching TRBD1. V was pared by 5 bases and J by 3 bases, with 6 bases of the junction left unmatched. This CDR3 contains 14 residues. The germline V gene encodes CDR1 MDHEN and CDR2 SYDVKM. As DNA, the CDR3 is TGTGCCAGCAGTGGTAGGACAGGGAACTACGAGCAGTACTTC. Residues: CASSGRTGNYEQYF.

Here the CDR3 DNA reads TGTGCCAGCAGCCTACTGTACCAAGAGACCCAGTACTTC. This translates into CASSLLYQETQYF. The rearrangement uses TRBV6-1 and TRBJ2-5; D remains ambiguous. Looked up from germline, CDR1 is MNHNS and CDR2 is SASEGT. The V gene lost 6 bases and the J gene lost 0 bases, with 8 bases spanning the gap. The CDR3 contains 13 residues.

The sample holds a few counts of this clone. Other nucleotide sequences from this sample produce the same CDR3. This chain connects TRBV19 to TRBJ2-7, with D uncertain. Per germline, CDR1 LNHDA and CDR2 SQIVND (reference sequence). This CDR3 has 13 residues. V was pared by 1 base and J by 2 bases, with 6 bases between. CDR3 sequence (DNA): TGTGCCAGTAGTATAGGACCTACCTACGAGCAGTACTTC. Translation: CASSIGPTYEQYF.

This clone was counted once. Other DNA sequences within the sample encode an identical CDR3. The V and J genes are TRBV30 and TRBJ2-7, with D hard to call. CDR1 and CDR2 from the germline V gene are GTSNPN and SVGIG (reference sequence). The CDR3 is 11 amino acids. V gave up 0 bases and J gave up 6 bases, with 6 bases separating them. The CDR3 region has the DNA TGTGCCTGGAGTGTACTGGGCGAGCAGTACTTC. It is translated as CAWSVLGEQYF.

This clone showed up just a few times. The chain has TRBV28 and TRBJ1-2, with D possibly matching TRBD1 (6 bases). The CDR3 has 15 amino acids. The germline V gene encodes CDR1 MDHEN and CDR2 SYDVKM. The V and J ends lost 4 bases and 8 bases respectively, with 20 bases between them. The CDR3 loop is CASSSSGTSGRGYTF. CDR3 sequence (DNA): TGTGCCAGCAGTTCATCCGGGACATCCGGGAGGGGCTACACCTTC.

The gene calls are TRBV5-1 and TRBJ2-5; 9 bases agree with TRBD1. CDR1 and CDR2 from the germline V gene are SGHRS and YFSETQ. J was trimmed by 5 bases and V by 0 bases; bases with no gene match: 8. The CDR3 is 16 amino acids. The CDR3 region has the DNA TGCGCCAGCAGCTTGGGGGGACAGGGCCCCGCGGAGACCCAGTACTTC. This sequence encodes CASSLGGQGPAETQYF.

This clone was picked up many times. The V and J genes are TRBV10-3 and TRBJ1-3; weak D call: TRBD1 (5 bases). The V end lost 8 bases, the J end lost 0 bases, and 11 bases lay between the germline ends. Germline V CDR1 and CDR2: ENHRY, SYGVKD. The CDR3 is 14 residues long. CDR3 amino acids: CAIGGGSSGNTIYF. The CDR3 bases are TGTGCCATCGGGGGGGGGAGCTCTGGAAACACCATATATTTT.

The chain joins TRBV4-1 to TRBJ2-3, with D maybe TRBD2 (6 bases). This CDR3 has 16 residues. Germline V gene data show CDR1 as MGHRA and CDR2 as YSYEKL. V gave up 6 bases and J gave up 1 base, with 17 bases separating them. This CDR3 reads CASRDRLAFGTDTQYF. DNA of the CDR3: TGCGCCAGCAGAGACCGGCTAGCGTTCGGCACAGATACGCAGTATTTT.

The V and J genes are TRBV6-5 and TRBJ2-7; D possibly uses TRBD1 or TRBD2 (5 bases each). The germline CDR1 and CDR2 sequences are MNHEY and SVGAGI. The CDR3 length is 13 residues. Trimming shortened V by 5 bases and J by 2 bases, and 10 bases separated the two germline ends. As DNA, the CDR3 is TGTGCCAGCAGTGCCGTGGGGGCCTACGAGCAGTACTTC. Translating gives CASSAVGAYEQYF.

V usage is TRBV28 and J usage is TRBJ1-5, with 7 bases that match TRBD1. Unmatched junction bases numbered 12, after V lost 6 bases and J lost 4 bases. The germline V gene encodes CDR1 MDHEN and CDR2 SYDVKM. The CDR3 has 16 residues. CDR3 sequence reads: CASSYPQGSGNQPQHF. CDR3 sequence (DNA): TGTGCCAGCAGCTACCCACAGGGGAGTGGAAATCAGCCCCAGCATTTT.

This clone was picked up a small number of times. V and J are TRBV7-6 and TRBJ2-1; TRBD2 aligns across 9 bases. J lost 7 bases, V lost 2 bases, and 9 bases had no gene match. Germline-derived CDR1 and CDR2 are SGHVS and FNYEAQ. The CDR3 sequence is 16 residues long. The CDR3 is CASSLMASGAQNEQFF. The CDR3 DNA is TGTGCCAGCAGCTTAATGGCTAGCGGGGCCCAGAATGAGCAGTTCTTC.